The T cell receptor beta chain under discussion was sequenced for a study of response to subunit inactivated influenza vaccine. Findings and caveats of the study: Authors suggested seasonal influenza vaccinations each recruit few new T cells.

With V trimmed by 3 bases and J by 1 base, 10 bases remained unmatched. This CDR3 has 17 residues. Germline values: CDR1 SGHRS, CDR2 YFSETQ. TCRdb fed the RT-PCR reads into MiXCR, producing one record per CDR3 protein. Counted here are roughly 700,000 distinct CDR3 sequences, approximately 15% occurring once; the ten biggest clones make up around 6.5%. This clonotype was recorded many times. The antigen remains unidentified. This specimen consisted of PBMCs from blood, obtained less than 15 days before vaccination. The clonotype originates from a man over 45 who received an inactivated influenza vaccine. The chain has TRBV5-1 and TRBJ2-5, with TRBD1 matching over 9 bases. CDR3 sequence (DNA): TGCGCCAGCAGCTCCAGTTATGGGACAGGGACCCAAGAGACCCAGTACTTC. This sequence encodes CASSSSYGTGTQETQYF. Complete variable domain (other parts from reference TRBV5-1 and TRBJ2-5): KAGVTQTPRYLIKTRGQQVTLSCSPISGHRSVSWYQQTPGQGLQFLFEYFSETQRNKGNFPGRFSGRQFSNSRSEMNVSTLELGDSALYLCASSSSYGTGTQETQYFGPGTRLLVL.